Ten or more counts support the clone carrying this T cell receptor beta chain. CDR1 is SGHRS and CDR2 is YFSETQ in the germline V gene. Trimming pared 5 bases from V and 3 bases from J, leaving 9 bases between. The CDR3 length is 13 residues. The data were obtained in a study of T cells in Graves' hyperthyroidism and ophthalmopathy. Amplified regions were TCR beta CDR3 sequences from RNA transcripts. Using the HTBI primer set, a first-round RT-PCR was run on the TCR CDR3. TCRdb itself ran the multiplex PCR reads through MiXCR, one entry per CDR3 protein. The table lists about 570,000 distinct CDR3 sequences, 40% to 55% of them singletons.

This chain joins TRBV5-1 and TRBJ1-3; no clear D. Sequenced sample: peripheral blood or thyroid tissue (not recorded which). The source of this sequence is an adult woman with Graves' disease, either hyperthyroidism or ophthalmopathy (not recorded which). CDR3 bases: TGCGCCAGCAGTGAAACCTTTGGAAACACCATATATTTT. Translated, it gives CASSETFGNTIYF.